The 5 T cell receptor beta chains below come from one sample, sequenced in a study of cytomegalovirus exposure and HLA in healthy donors. PCR employed 60 Vbeta and 13 Jbeta primers. Profiled with immunoSEQ multiplex PCR; TCRdb holds only in-frame clones, not every one. This table has about 160,000 clones, less than 90% appearing once. Sequencing was done on a sample of PBMCs. The receptors shown here come from a man in his forties or fifties in good health and CMV-seropositive.

The V gene is TRBV29-1, the J gene TRBJ1-1, with 9 positions matching TRBD1. This CDR3 is 15 amino acids long. After removal of 1 base from V and 7 bases from J, the junction contained 10 bases not matched to a gene. Germline assignment: CDR1 SQVTM and CDR2 ANQGSEA. CDR3: CSVEGVGTGTVEAFF. In nucleotides, the CDR3 is TGCAGCGTTGAAGGAGTTGGGACAGGGACGGTTGAAGCTTTCTTT. The variable domain in full, completed from reference TRBV29-1 and TRBJ1-1, reads SAVISQKPSRDICQRGTSLTIQCQVDSQVTMMFWYRQQPGQSLTLIATANQGSEATYESGFVIDKFPISRPNLTFSTLTVSNMSPEDSSIYLCSVEGVGTGTVEAFFGQGTRLTVV.

In its sample, this clone was seen once. V usage is TRBV11-3 and J usage is TRBJ2-7; 7 bases map to TRBD1. V dropped 5 bases and J dropped 6; count of bases not matched to a gene: 7. The CDR3 is 13 residues long. Germline V gives CDR1 SGHNT, CDR2 YENEEA. CDR3: CASSQTWTGEQYF. The CDR3 region has the DNA TGTGCCAGCAGCCAAACATGGACAGGCGAGCAGTACTTC.

V is TRBV7-2 and J is TRBJ1-5, with a weak D call TRBD1 (5 bases). With 1 base removed from V and 6 bases from J, the gap between germline ends came to 7 bases. This CDR3 spans 13 amino acids. Germline V lookup: CDR1 SGHTA, CDR2 FQGNSA. CDR3 protein: CASSLGGSQPQHF. Here the CDR3 DNA reads TGTGCCAGCAGCTTAGGGGGCAGTCAGCCCCAGCATTTT.

This clone came up a few times. The chain carries TRBV28 and TRBJ1-5; 7 bases agree with TRBD1. CDR3 length equals 14 residues. The trim removed 3 bases at V and 6 bases at J, leaving 5 bases unmatched. Germline CDR1 reads MDHEN; CDR2 reads SYDVKM. The CDR3 is CASSLRGLAQPQHF. The CDR3 DNA sequence: TGTGCCAGCAGTTTGAGGGGGCTAGCTCAGCCCCAGCATTTT.

This clone was seen only a few times. V usage is TRBV11-2 and J usage is TRBJ2-7; D is ambiguous. The CDR3 sequence is 12 residues long. With 4 bases removed from V and 6 bases from J, the gap between germline ends came to 10 bases. Germline V gives CDR1 SGHAT, CDR2 FQNNGV. The CDR3 nucleotides read TGTGCCAGCAGCTCCACAGTGTCCGAGCAGTACTTC. This codes for CASSSTVSEQYF.